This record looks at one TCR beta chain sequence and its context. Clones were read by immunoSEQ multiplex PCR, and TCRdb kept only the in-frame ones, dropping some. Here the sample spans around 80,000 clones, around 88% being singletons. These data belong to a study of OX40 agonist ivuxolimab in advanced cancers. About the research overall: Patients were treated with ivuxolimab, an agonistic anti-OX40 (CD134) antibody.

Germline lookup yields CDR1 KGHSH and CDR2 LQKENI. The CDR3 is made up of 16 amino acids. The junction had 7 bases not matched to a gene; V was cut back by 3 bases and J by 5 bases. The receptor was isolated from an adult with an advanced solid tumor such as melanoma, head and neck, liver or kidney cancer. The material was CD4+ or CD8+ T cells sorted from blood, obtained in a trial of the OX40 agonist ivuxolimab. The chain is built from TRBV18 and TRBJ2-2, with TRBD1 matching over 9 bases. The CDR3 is CASSPRQGVRTGELFF. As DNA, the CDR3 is TGTGCCAGCTCACCCCGACAGGGGGTGAGGACCGGGGAGCTGTTTTTT.